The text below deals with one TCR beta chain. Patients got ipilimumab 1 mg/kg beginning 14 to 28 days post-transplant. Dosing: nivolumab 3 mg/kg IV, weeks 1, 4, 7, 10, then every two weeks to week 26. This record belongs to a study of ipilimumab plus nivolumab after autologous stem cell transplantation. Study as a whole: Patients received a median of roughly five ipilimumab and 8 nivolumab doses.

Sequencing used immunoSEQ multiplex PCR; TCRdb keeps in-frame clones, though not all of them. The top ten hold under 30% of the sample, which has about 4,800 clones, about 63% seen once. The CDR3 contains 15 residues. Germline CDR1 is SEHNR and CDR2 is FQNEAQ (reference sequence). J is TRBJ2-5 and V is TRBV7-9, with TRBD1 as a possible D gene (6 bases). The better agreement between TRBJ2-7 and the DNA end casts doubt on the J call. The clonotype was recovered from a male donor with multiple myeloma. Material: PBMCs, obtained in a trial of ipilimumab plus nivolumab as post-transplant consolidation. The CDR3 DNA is TGTGCCAGCAGCCCCCTAGGGGGAACGGGCTACGAGCAGTACTTC. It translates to CASSPLGGTGYEQYF.